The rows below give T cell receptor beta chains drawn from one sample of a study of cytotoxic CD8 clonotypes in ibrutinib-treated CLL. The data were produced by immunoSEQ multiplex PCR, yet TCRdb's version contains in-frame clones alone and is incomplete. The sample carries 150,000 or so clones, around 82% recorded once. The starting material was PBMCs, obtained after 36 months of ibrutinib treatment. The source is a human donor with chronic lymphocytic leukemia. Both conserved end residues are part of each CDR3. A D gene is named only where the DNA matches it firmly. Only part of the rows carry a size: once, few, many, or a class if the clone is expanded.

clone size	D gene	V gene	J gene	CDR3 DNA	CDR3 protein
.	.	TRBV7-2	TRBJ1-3	TGTGCCAGCAGCGCGCAAACAGGACTCATAGGAAACACCATATATTTT	CASSAQTGLIGNTIYF
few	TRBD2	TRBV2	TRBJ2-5	TGTGCCAGCGGGGGGGGTAGAGAGACCCAGTACTTC	CASGGGRETQYF
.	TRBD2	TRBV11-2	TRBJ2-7	TGTGCCAGCAGCTTACGACTAGCGGGAGGGGTCGAGCAGTACTTC	CASSLRLAGGVEQYF
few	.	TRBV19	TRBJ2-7	TGTGCCAGTAGTCTACCCGGACCGTCCCCCTACGAGCAGTACTTC	CASSLPGPSPYEQYF
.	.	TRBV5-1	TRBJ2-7	TGCGCCAGCAGGGCGGGGCTGGGAGAGCAGTACTTC	CASRAGLGEQYF
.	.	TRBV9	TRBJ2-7	TGTGCCAGCAGCGTAGACGTGGGGCTCTACGAGCAGTACTTC	CASSVDVGLYEQYF
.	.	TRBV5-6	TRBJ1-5	TGTGCCAGCAGCCGAGCAGGGAACGGTCAGCCCCAGCATTTT	CASSRAGNGQPQHF
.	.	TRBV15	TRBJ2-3	TGTGCCACCAGCAGAGATTTGGGCGCAGTGGATACGCAGTATTTT	CATSRDLGAVDTQYF
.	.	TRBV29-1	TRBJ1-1	TGCAGCGTCTCAGGTATGAACACTGAAGCTTTCTTT	CSVSGMNTEAFF
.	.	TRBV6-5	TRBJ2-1	TGTGCCAGCAGTCTGGCAGCGGGCGGCTACAATGAGCAGTTCTTC	CASSLAAGGYNEQFF
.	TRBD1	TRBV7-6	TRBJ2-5	TGTGCCAGCAGCCCAGACAGGGTTAGGCAAGAGACCCAGTACTTC	CASSPDRVRQETQYF
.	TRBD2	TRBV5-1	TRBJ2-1	TGCGCCAGCAGCTTGGGGGTAGCGGGCGCAAGTAGCTCCTACAATGAGCAGTTCTTC	CASSLGVAGASSSYNEQFF
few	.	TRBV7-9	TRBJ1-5	TGTGCCAGCAGCTTAAGTTACGGACCCCAGCATTTT	CASSLSYGPQHF
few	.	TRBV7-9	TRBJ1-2	TGTGCCAGCAGCTTAGGAGGGCACTATGGCTACACCTTC	CASSLGGHYGYTF
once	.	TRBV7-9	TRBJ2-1	TGTGCCAGCAGCTTAACGGGGGATGGGTATGAGCAGTTCTTC	CASSLTGDGYEQFF
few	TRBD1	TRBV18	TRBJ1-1	TGTGCCAGCTCCCCGGGACAGGGCTTTTCGAACACTGAAGCTTTCTTT	CASSPGQGFSNTEAFF
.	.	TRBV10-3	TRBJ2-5	TGTGCCATCAGTGTCTGGGCAGGGGAGACCCAGTACTTC	CAISVWAGETQYF
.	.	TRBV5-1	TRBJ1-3	TGCGCCAGCAGCTTGGATGGGGGGCCTGGAAACACCATATATTTT	CASSLDGGPGNTIYF
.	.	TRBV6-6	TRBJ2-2	TGTGCCAGCAGTGTCAACAGGGAAACCGGGGAGCTGTTTTTT	CASSVNRETGELFF
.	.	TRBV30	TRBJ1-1	TGTGCCTGGAGAGGTTTTCAGGGCCACACTGAAGCTTTCTTT	CAWRGFQGHTEAFF
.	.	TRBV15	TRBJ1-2	TGTGCCACCAGCAGAGATCTACAGGGTTATGGCTACACCTTC	CATSRDLQGYGYTF
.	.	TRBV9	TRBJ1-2	TGTGCCAGCAGCGTAGGGACAGTGCTAAACTATGGCTACACCTTC	CASSVGTVLNYGYTF
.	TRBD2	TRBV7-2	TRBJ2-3	TGTGCCAGCAGCCCTAGGGGTGGTCTAGCGGGAGTAGATACGCAGTATTTT	CASSPRGGLAGVDTQYF
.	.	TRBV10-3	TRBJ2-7	TGTGCCATCAGCCCCAGGGCAGACAGCTCCTACGAGCAGTACTTC	CAISPRADSSYEQYF
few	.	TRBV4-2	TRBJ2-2	TGTGCCAGCAGGCCCACGCTCGGCACCGGGGAGCTGTTTTTT	CASRPTLGTGELFF
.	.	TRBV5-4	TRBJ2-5	TGTGCCAGCAGCAATTTCTCGGCGGCACAAGAGACCCAGTACTTC	CASSNFSAAQETQYF
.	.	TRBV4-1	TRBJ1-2	TGCGCCAGCAGCCAAGTAGGGGCTACAGGGAATGGCTACACCTTC	CASSQVGATGNGYTF
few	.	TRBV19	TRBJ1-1	TGTGCCAGTAGGTTGCCGAACACTGAAGCTTTCTTT	CASRLPNTEAFF
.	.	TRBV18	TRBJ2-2	TGTGCCAGCTCACGCGTCGGAACTACCGGGGAGCTGTTTTTT	CASSRVGTTGELFF
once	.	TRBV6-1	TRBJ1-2	TGTGCCAGCAGTACTCCACCCCGACAGACCTTC	CASSTPPRQTF
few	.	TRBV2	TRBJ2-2	TGTGCCAGCAGTTACGCCGGGGAGCTGTTTTTT	CASSYAGELFF
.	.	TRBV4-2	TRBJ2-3	TGTGCCAGCAGCCAACTAGCCGCGGGAACAGATACGCAGTATTTT	CASSQLAAGTDTQYF
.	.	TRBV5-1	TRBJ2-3	TGCGCCAGCAGCTGGACCACCCATAGCACAGATACGCAGTATTTT	CASSWTTHSTDTQYF
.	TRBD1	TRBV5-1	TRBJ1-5	TGCGCCAGCTCCCGGACAGGGTTTGGCAATCAGCCCCAGCATTTT	CASSRTGFGNQPQHF
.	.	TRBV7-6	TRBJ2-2	TGTGCCAGCAGCTTGCTCAGGGGATCTGGGGAGCTGTTTTTT	CASSLLRGSGELFF
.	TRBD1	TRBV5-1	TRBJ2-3	TGCGCCAGCAGCTTGCGACAGGGGCGGGCAGATACGCAGTATTTT	CASSLRQGRADTQYF
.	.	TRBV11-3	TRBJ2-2	TGTGCCAGCAGCTTAGATGGGGGAACCGGGGAGCTGTTTTTT	CASSLDGGTGELFF
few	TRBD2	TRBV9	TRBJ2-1	TGTGCCAGCAGCGTAGGGACTAGCGGGGGTTATTACAATGAGCAGTTCTTC	CASSVGTSGGYYNEQFF
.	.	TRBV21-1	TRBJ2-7	TGTGCCAGCAGCTCTCCGGGACGGAGCTACGAGCAGTACTTC	CASSSPGRSYEQYF
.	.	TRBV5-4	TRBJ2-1	TGTGCCAGCAGCTTCCTCGACAATGAGCAGTTCTTC	CASSFLDNEQFF
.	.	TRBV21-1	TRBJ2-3	TGTGCCAGCAGCAAAGAGAAGAAAATCCCCCCAGATACGCAGTATTTT	CASSKEKKIPPDTQYF
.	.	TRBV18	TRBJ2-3	TGTGCCAGCTCACCTCTTACGGGGGCTAGCACAGATACGCAGTATTTT	CASSPLTGASTDTQYF
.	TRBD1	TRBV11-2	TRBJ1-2	TGTGCCAGCAGCTTAGAACCCTGGACAGGGGTTGACTATGGCTACACCTTC	CASSLEPWTGVDYGYTF
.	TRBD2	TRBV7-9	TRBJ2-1	TGTGCCAGCAGCCGGACTAGCGGGAGGAACTATTACAATGAGCAGTTCTTC	CASSRTSGRNYYNEQFF
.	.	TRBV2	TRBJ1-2	TGTGCCAGCAGTGACTGGCAAAACGGCGGCTACACCTTC	CASSDWQNGGYTF
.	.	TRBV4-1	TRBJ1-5	TGCGCCAGCAGCCAAGACCAGGGAAATCAGCCCCAGCATTTT	CASSQDQGNQPQHF
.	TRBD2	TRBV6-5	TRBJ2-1	TGTGCCAGCAGTTACGGGACTACGAACGGTGAGCAGTTCTTC	CASSYGTTNGEQFF